This T cell receptor beta chain was documented in a study of Ad26.COV2.S vaccination and SARS-CoV-2 variants. CDR1 SGHDT and CDR2 YYEEEE come from the germline V gene. V lost 1 base and J lost 1, with 7 bases in between. This CDR3 contains 14 residues. The repertoire was sequenced with immunoSEQ multiplex PCR; TCRdb's copy has only in-frame clones and lacks some. The table lists approximately 460,000 clones, 70% to 90% of them singletons. This sample's treatment: about 20 received Ad26.COV2.S at low or high dose, single or two shots; five or six received placebo; per-sample allocation not given. Day 63 following the first vaccine or placebo injection was when the samples were taken.

The V gene is TRBV5-6, the J gene TRBJ2-3, with unresolved D. This specimen was peripheral blood, taken in a trial of Ad26.COV2.S vaccine versus placebo. The clonotype was recovered from a person aged 18-60 years who received the Ad26.COV2.S COVID-19 vaccine or a placebo. This CDR3 reads CASSLTTGTDTQYF. The CDR3 bases are TGTGCCAGCAGCTTGACTACGGGCACAGATACGCAGTATTTT. The full variable domain, its missing parts supplied by reference TRBV5-6 and TRBJ2-3, is DAGVTQSPTHLIKTRGQQVTLRCSPKSGHDTVSWYQQALGQGPQFIFQYYEEEERQRGNFPDRFSGHQFPNYSSELNVNALLLGDSALYLCASSLTTGTDTQYFGPGTRLTVL.